Each of the 30 T cell receptor beta chains below was sequenced from the same sample in a study of blood T cell repertoires in COVID-19. Only in-frame clones appear in the TCRdb table, and some are missing; sequencing was by immunoSEQ multiplex PCR. This table has about 190,000 clones, just under 80% appearing once. Material: peripheral blood. The receptors shown here come from an elderly woman with active or convalescent COVID-19.

Comment on this clone: At one of its ends the junction is not consistent with the germline gene, which may arise from a read error. The rearrangement uses TRBV30 and TRBJ2-7; TRBD1 matches at 7 bases. This CDR3 has 14 amino acids. CDR1 and CDR2 (germline): GTSNPN, SVGIG (reference sequence). CDR3 sequence: CACSVGQNPYEQYF. The CDR3 DNA sequence: TGTGCCTGTAGTGTGGGACAGAACCCTTACGAGCAGTACTTC.

This sequence joins TRBV5-4 and TRBJ2-5; 8 nucleotides align to TRBD2. The CDR3 consists of 15 residues. The ends lost 4 bases at V and 4 bases at J; junction bases unmatched: 9. Germline V gene data show CDR1 as SGHNT and CDR2 as YYREEE (reference sequence). The CDR3 nucleotides are TGTGCCAGCAGCGACCAGCAAGCGGGGGCAGAGACCCAGTACTTC. The encoded protein is CASSDQQAGAETQYF.

The chain is built from TRBV6-2 or TRBV6-3 and TRBJ1-2, with a possible D match to TRBD1 (5 bases). In germline, CDR1 is MNHEY, CDR2 SVGEGT. Trimming stripped 5 bases from V and 8 bases from J, with 18 bases between. The CDR3 is 14 amino acids. CDR3 protein: CASSLGNSRAGYTF. The DNA for the CDR3 is TGTGCCAGCAGTCTAGGCAACTCCAGGGCCGGCTACACCTTC.

V usage is TRBV5-1 and J usage is TRBJ2-7, with TRBD1 matching 10 bases. From germline, CDR1 is SGHRS and CDR2 YFSETQ. J was trimmed by 2 bases and V by 2 bases; bases with no gene match: 4. The CDR3 sequence is 15 residues long. The CDR3 nucleotides are TGCGCCAGCAGCTTTTCCGGGACAGGGGCCTACGAGCAGTACTTC. Translation gives CASSFSGTGAYEQYF.

The chain employs TRBV28 and TRBJ2-7; D may be TRBD2 (6 bases). Germline V gene sequence: CDR1 MDHEN, CDR2 SYDVKM. The CDR3 sequence is 15 residues long. V was shortened by 3 bases and J by 5 bases, with 17 bases between the two germline ends. The CDR3 bases are TGTGCCAGCAGTTTGCCCTTGCGGGGCCGCCACGAGCAGTACTTC. Translation gives CASSLPLRGRHEQYF.

V usage is TRBV5-6 and J usage is TRBJ2-2; D uncertain. Trimming stripped 4 bases from V and 1 base from J, with 11 bases between. CDR3 size: 15 residues. Germline V lookup: CDR1 SGHDT, CDR2 YYEEEE. The CDR3 loop is CASSRRNRNTGELFF. DNA for the CDR3: TGTGCCAGCAGCCGAAGGAACAGGAACACCGGGGAGCTGTTTTTT.

The chain recombines TRBV7-9 with TRBJ1-1; D is unclear. This CDR3 contains 13 residues. Trimming stripped 6 bases from V and 0 bases from J, with 8 bases between. Germline V lookup: CDR1 SEHNR, CDR2 FQNEAQ (reference sequence). In DNA, the CDR3 is TGTGCCAGCAGTGGGCAGTTGAACACTGAAGCTTTCTTT. Its protein is CASSGQLNTEAFF. Combining the CDR3 with reference TRBV7-9 and TRBJ1-1 gives the whole variable domain DTGVSQNPRHKITKRGQNVTFRCDPISEHNRLYWYRQTLGQGPEFLTYFQNEAQLEKSRLLSDRFSAERPKGSFSTLEIQRTEQGDSAMYLCASSGQLNTEAFFGQGTRLTVV.

This chain connects TRBV5-1 to TRBJ1-1; 10 bases match TRBD1. Germline CDR1 and CDR2: SGHRS and YFSETQ. The V segment lost 0 bases and the J segment 11 bases; nucleotides outside the gene matches: 4. The CDR3 is 13 amino acids. For the CDR3, the DNA is TGCGCCAGCAGCTTGGCGGACAGGGGGGCCGCTTTCTTT. Amino acids: CASSLADRGAAFF.

V and J are TRBV18 and TRBJ1-4; the D is unclear. From germline, CDR1 is KGHSH and CDR2 LQKENI. Trimming stripped 2 bases from V and 8 bases from J, with 12 bases between. The CDR3 extends over 14 amino acids. In DNA, the CDR3 is TGTGCCAGCTCACCATTTCGGGGATGGGAAAAACTGTTTTTT. Translation: CASSPFRGWEKLFF. The full variable domain, its missing parts supplied by reference TRBV18 and TRBJ1-4, is NAGVMQNPRHLVRRRGQEARLRCSPMKGHSHVYWYRQLPEEGLKFMVYLQKENIIDESGMPKERFSAEFPKEGPSILRIQQVVRGDSAAYFCASSPFRGWEKLFFGSGTQLSVL.

CDR3 sequence reads: CASPLSRGYF. CDR3 nucleotides: TGTGCCAGCCCTCTAAGCCGAGGGTATTTT. This rearrangement joins TRBV5-4 to TRBJ2-3; D remains unclear. Between the trimmed V and J ends, which lost 7 bases and 14 bases, there was a span of 14 bases. The CDR3 covers 10 residues. Germline V CDR1 and CDR2: SGHNT, YYREEE (reference sequence).

The CDR3 DNA reads as TGTGCCAGCAGCCCGGCAGACAGGGGAAGTCGGGGACTGGACACCATATATTTT. This codes for CASSPADRGSRGLDTIYF. This chain joins TRBV7-6 and TRBJ1-3; TRBD1 agrees at 8 bases. Losses at the gene ends were 5 bases for V and 8 bases for J; bases not matched to a gene: 20. The CDR3 length is 18 residues. Germline V gene lookup returns CDR1 SGHVS and CDR2 FNYEAQ. Looking up the rest from reference TRBV7-6 and TRBJ1-3 gives the full variable domain: GAGVSQSPRYKVTKRGQDVALRCDPISGHVSLYWYRQALGQGPEFLTYFNYEAQQDKSGLPNDRFSAERPEGSISTLTIQRTEQRDSAMYRCASSPADRGSRGLDTIYFGEGSWLTVV.

The chain is built from TRBV3-1 (or the pseudogene TRBV3-2) and TRBJ2-1, with 11 bases matching TRBD2. Germline V lookup: CDR1 LGHDT, CDR2 YNNKEL (reference sequence). V trimming: 1 base; J trimming: 7 bases; junction bases outside the gene matches: 6. The CDR3 has 16 residues. Written as DNA, the CDR3 is TGTGCCAGCAGCCAAGGATGGGGACTAGCGGTAAATGAGCAGTTCTTC. Its protein product is CASSQGWGLAVNEQFF.

This chain links TRBV27 with TRBJ2-2; 7 nucleotides line up with TRBD2. CDR1 and CDR2 (germline): MNHEY, SMNVEV (reference sequence). CDR3 size: 17 residues. The junction had 8 bases not matched to a gene; V was cut back by 3 bases and J by 1 base. In DNA, the CDR3 is TGTGCCAGCAGTTTGTTAGCGGGTTCGGAGAACACCGGGGAGCTGTTTTTT. Its translation is CASSLLAGSENTGELFF.

The chain couples TRBV11-1 to TRBJ2-3; TRBD1 matches 9 bases. After removal of 8 bases from V and 8 bases from J, the junction contained 14 bases not matched to a gene. Germline values: CDR1 SGHAT, CDR2 FQDESV (reference sequence). The length of the CDR3 is 15 residues. The CDR3 DNA follows: TGTGCCAGCCGTAGTCAACAGGGGGCGCAGGGTACGCAGTATTTT. Amino acids: CASRSQQGAQGTQYF.

The chain joins TRBV2 to TRBJ2-2; TRBD1 is a possible D gene (6 bases). CDR1 and CDR2 from the germline V gene are SNHLY and FYNNEI. CDR3 length equals 14 residues. V gave up 7 bases and J gave up 0 bases, with 9 bases separating them. This chain's CDR3 is CASIRDTNTGELFF. CDR3 bases: TGTGCCAGCATCAGGGACACGAACACCGGGGAGCTGTTTTTT.

V gene TRBV21-1 combines with J gene TRBJ2-1; no DNA check was done on the table's D call, TRBD1. TRBV21-1 is designated a pseudogene. The CDR3 runs to 14 residues. Written as DNA, the CDR3 is TGTGCCAGCAGCGAGCCGGGACAGAACAATGAGCAGTTCTTC. Translation: CASSEPGQNNEQFF.

The genes are TRBV27 and TRBJ2-1, with D possibly matching TRBD2 (6 bases). The V end lost 5 bases, the J end lost 9 bases, and 14 bases lay between the germline ends. The length of the CDR3 is 13 residues. Germline-derived CDR1 and CDR2 are MNHEY and SMNVEV (reference sequence). The CDR3: CASSPDWRGEQFF. The CDR3 coding sequence is TGTGCCAGCAGTCCCGACTGGAGGGGTGAGCAGTTCTTC.

The chain combines TRBV6-6 with TRBJ1-5; no firm D call. Per the germline V gene, CDR1 is MNHNY and CDR2 is SVGAGI (reference sequence). The germline V and J ends were trimmed by 2 bases and 1 base, with 9 bases remaining between them. The CDR3 length is 15 residues. CDR3 nucleotides: TGTGCCAGCAGTTACGGTCGCGGAAGCAATCAGCCCCAGCATTTT. This gives the protein CASSYGRGSNQPQHF.

This chain links TRBV4-2 with TRBJ1-6, with D unresolved. V was pared by 0 bases and J by 7 bases, with 13 bases between. Germline CDR1 and CDR2: LGHNA and YNFKEQ. This CDR3 has 16 residues. The CDR3 bases are TGTGCCAGCAGCCAAGATCTGCGGAAGCCGAATTCACCCCTCCACTTT. It encodes CASSQDLRKPNSPLHF.

This chain joins TRBV7-2 and TRBJ2-1, with 8 bases identical to TRBD2. This CDR3 region has 17 residues. Per the germline V gene, CDR1 is SGHTA and CDR2 is FQGNSA. V trimming: 5 bases; J trimming: 9 bases; junction bases outside the gene matches: 18. In DNA form, the CDR3 reads TGTGCCAGCAGCCACGGGACTAGAAGGTCTCTCGGCGGTGAGCAGTTCTTC. Residues: CASSHGTRRSLGGEQFF.

This chain joins TRBV28 and TRBJ1-4; 9 nucleotides line up with TRBD1. CDR3 length: 12 residues. Trimming removed 8 bases from V and 8 bases from J; junction bases left unmatched: 3. Germline assignment: CDR1 MDHEN and CDR2 SYDVKM. In nucleotides, the CDR3 is TGTGCCAGCGTAGGACAGGGGGAAAAACTGTTTTTT. It translates to CASVGQGEKLFF.

V is TRBV10-1 and J is TRBJ1-5; 7 bases are a match to TRBD1. V trimming: 0 bases; J trimming: 7 bases; junction bases outside the gene matches: 3. The CDR3 has 14 residues. Per the germline V gene, CDR1 is WNHNN and CDR2 is SYGVQD (reference sequence). In DNA form, the CDR3 reads TGCGCCAGCAGTGAGTCAGCAGGGGGACAGCCCCAGCATTTT. Amino acids: CASSESAGGQPQHF.

This rearrangement joins TRBV5-1 to TRBJ1-2, with D unclear. Germline assignment: CDR1 SGHRS and CDR2 YFSETQ. Trimming removed 0 bases at V and 4 bases at J, with 10 bases between. The CDR3 has 14 residues. The CDR3 bases are TGCGCCAGCAGCTTGGGAGTGGCAGGCTATGGCTACACCTTC. Its protein is CASSLGVAGYGYTF.

This chain links TRBV5-4 with TRBJ1-3; tentative D call: TRBD1 (6 bases). Trimming took off 10 bases at V and 4 bases at J, with 18 bases between the two ends. Germline V CDR1 and CDR2: SGHNT, YYREEE (reference sequence). The CDR3 totals 14 residues. CDR3 in DNA: TGTGCCGCCCACGTACAGGGCTCCGGAAACACCATATATTTT. Translation: CAAHVQGSGNTIYF.

As regards this clone: It may be a read error: a sequence one base away is much more abundant. V and J are TRBV2 and TRBJ1-2; 9 bases agree with TRBD1. The germline V gene encodes CDR1 SNHLY and CDR2 FYNNEI. CDR3 size: 12 residues. The J segment lost 6 bases and the V segment lost 5 bases, leaving 1 base of the junction unmatched. This CDR3 is CASSRQGDGYTF. The CDR3 region has the DNA TGTGCCAGCAGTCGACAGGGGGATGGCTACACCTTC.

The CDR3 DNA reads TGCGCCAGCAGTTTGGGACAGGGTGTCGAGCAGTACTTC. Its protein product is CASSLGQGVEQYF. This sequence joins TRBV23-1 and TRBJ2-7; TRBD1 matches at 9 bases. TRBV23-1 is filed as an ORF, its function uncertain. The CDR3 loop spans 13 amino acids. Losses at the gene ends were 5 bases for V and 6 bases for J; bases not matched to a gene: 5.

This chain links TRBV11-2 with TRBJ2-1; TRBD1 matches at 10 bases. From germline, CDR1 is SGHAT and CDR2 FQNNGV. This CDR3 has 15 residues. J lost 5 bases, V lost 4 bases, and 5 bases had no gene match. The CDR3 loop reads CASSSWDRGHNEQFF. CDR3 coding DNA: TGTGCCAGCAGCTCATGGGACAGGGGACACAATGAGCAGTTCTTC.

J is TRBJ2-1 and V is TRBV6-1; a possible D gene is TRBD2 (5 bases). CDR1 is MNHNS and CDR2 is SASEGT in the germline V gene. The CDR3 sequence is 14 residues long. V was pared by 1 base and J by 5 bases, with 9 bases between. As DNA, the CDR3 is TGTGCCAGCAGTGAAGAATGGGGAGACAATGAGCAGTTCTTC. This sequence encodes CASSEEWGDNEQFF.

The chain is built from TRBV3-1 (or the pseudogene TRBV3-2) and TRBJ2-3; 13 bases line up with TRBD2. J lost 2 bases, V lost 4 bases, and 15 bases had no gene match. CDR1 and CDR2 from the germline V gene are LGHDT and YNNKEL (reference sequence). The CDR3 consists of 20 residues. For the CDR3, the DNA is TGTGCCAGCAGCCCCGGACTAGCGGGGGAGCCTCGCTCAATCACAGATACGCAGTATTTT. Residues: CASSPGLAGEPRSITDTQYF.

This clone appeared a single time. This sequence joins TRBV27 and TRBJ2-7; 7 bases are shared with TRBD1. The CDR3 spans 16 residues. V was clipped by 5 bases and J by 4 bases; unmatched bases: 14. Germline CDR1 MNHEY, CDR2 SMNVEV (reference sequence). The CDR3: CASSPLSRQGWYEQYF. Written as DNA, the CDR3 is TGTGCCAGCAGTCCCCTGTCCAGACAGGGATGGTACGAGCAGTACTTC.